This TCR beta chain derives from a study of Graves' ophthalmopathy and Graves' hyperthyroidism (dated by TCRdb to 2016 to 2018). A note on the overall study: Hyperthyroidism was considered stable if no progression to ophthalmopathy occurred within 18 months of follow-up. In five or six hyperthyroidism patients, T-cell repertoires of thyroid tissue and blood were compared. After sampling, hyperthyroidism patients received methimazole starting at 30 mg daily, and ophthalmopathy patients received high-dose intravenous methylprednisolone. In total, around 130 blood samples were TCR-sequenced: approximately 40 ophthalmopathy, around 75 hyperthyroidism and roughly 17 hyperthyroidism-to-ophthalmopathy patients. For independent validation, a separate cohort was made up of around 19 hyperthyroidism patients plus 17 patients who later progressed from hyperthyroidism to ophthalmopathy. A discovery set of 95 to 100 patients (roughly 43 ophthalmopathy, approximately 58 stable hyperthyroidism) was enrolled to explore V-J signatures distinguishing ophthalmopathy from hyperthyroidism. The study used TCR beta repertoire signatures to distinguish Graves' ophthalmopathy from Graves' hyperthyroidism and to predict progression to ophthalmopathy.

Measured from the cysteine to the phenylalanine, the CDR3 is 19 residues long. Left in the record is the CDR3 DNA by itself, 57 bases read in frame from the first base. As encoded in the germline V gene, CDR1 is SGHTA while CDR2 is FQGTGA. The germline V and J ends show losses of 3 bases and 1 base respectively, and no gene match explains 14 bases of the junction. Overall results and qualifications from the work: In validation, the model predicted ophthalmopathy progression with over 60% sensitivity and roughly 72% specificity; roughly 12 predicted patients were CT-confirmed with GO in a median of about 6.2 months. No statistical method was used to set the sample size in advance, and the investigators knew which group each participant was assigned to. In cross-validation, the 13-signature model distinguished ophthalmopathy from stable hyperthyroidism with approximately 90% sensitivity and over 81% specificity, while in the test set the corresponding values were 80% and 75%. Most of the expanded thyroid clonotypes with a frequency above 0.001 were also detected in blood, and it was suggested that the thyroid immune response may be reflected by blood repertoires.

The hyperthyroidism patients were 18 to 65 years old and newly diagnosed, with a disease duration of less than 2 months. Patients were excluded if they had other autoimmune diseases, uncontrolled infections, pregnancy or lactation. Diagnosis relied on clinical symptoms, serum thyroxine, TRAb, thyroid ultrasound and orbital computed tomography. Total RNA was extracted with Trizol reagent and quality-checked on an Agilent 2100 Bioanalyzer. Concerning this clonotype: The antigen it binds to is not known. The sample holds no much larger clone one base away, and base qualities are not on file.

For repertoire sequencing, the TCR beta CDR3 regions were amplified from RNA transcripts. HTBI primers and the Qiagen OneStep RT-PCR kit were used in a first-round RT-PCR, which was followed by a second-round multiplex PCR, size selection and purification. The libraries underwent paired-end sequencing with 100 bp reads on an Illumina HiSeq2000. The original methods were these. SOAPnuke was used to process the reads, throwing out any read that had adapters, had uncalled bases, had a mean Phred below 15, or lacked an exact constant-primer or identifier match. COPE v1.2.5 was used to merge the high-quality paired reads. Unique nucleotide sequences were defined as clonotypes and aligned to IMGT TRB V, D and J references using MiTCR v1.1. Only V-J combinations with frequency above 0.0001 were analysed, covering around 99% of repertoires. A TCR clonal expansion and chaos score per V-J combination was defined as the ratio of F50 clonal expansion to chaos observed in the TCRdist matrix. Welch's t-statistics and random forest were used to reduce features to more than ten V-J combinations, which were fed into a naive Bayes classifier. Thyroid-blood repertoire similarity was quantified with the Morisita-Horn index. The raw public reads went through TCRdb reprocessing: fastp at Q25, MiXCR clone calling, in-frame beta chains kept. Each entry is one CDR3 protein sequence, shown with its most common DNA and genes. TCRdb's processing, not the authors', yielded these V and J calls. This sample comprises around 1.1 million distinct CDR3 sequences, roughly two fifths of them detected only once. The top ten constitute 11% of the sample.

The receptor comes from an adult man with Graves' hyperthyroidism. The rearranged segments are TRBV7-3 and TRBJ2-5; TRBD2 lines up with 10 middle nucleotides. The specimen was peripheral blood or thyroid tissue (not recorded which). The CDR3 amino acid sequence is: CASSFPRSRLAGAQETQYF. The sequence in DNA is TGTGCCAGCAGCTTCCCCCGCAGTCGCCTAGCGGGAGCCCAAGAGACCCAGTACTTC.